This T cell receptor (beta chain) came from a study of blood T cell repertoires in COVID-19. Study-level background: COVID-19 samples from acute and convalescent phases originated in the United States, Italy and Spain. The analysed material was cDNA or gDNA that came from T cells, B-cell-depleted T cells, or PBMCs.

Authors' methods: By means of reference gene primer amplification, nucleated cell counts were estimated. Sequencing used immunoSEQ multiplex PCR; TCRdb keeps in-frame clones, though not all of them. The DNA was the basis for D and trimming; V, J and clone size are from that table. The sample holds about 230,000 clones, 86% seen once. Germline V gene data show CDR1 as MNHEY and CDR2 as SVGAGI. Trimming removed 1 base from V and 5 bases from J; junction bases left unmatched: 4. This CDR3 region has 15 residues. Followed longitudinally, the Seattle patients had been enrolled during active infection. This chain connects TRBV6-5 to TRBJ2-2; 7 nucleotides align to TRBD1. The TCR comes from a man between 50 and 59 years old with COVID-19, enrolled during active disease. The sequencing sample was made of peripheral blood. DNA for the CDR3: TGTGCCAGCAGTTACTTGACAGGGAGAACCGGGGAGCTGTTTTTT. Residues: CASSYLTGRTGELFF.